Listed below are T cell receptor beta chains from one sample, sequenced in a study of T-cell reconstitution after alpha-beta-depleted transplantation in children. TCRdb re-analysed the PCR reads in MiXCR, keeping a single row per CDR3 protein. The data show about 200,000 distinct CDR3 sequences, 5% to 6.5% seen once. The sequencing here drew on PBMCs, taken before TCRalphabeta/CD19-depleted stem cell transplant. These TCRs come from a girl younger than two with combined immunodeficiency, due to receive a stem cell transplant. The conserved cysteine and the conserved F or W are not part of the CDR3 here. The D gene is left open where the match is weak.

j_gene | v_gene | len | d_gene | CDR3aa
TRBJ1-1 | TRBV29-1 | 12 | NA | SAHLGLLNTEAF
TRBJ2-1 | TRBV6-5 | 13 | NA | ASSYSVHSSNEQF
TRBJ1-6 | TRBV28 | 9 | NA | ASSFNSPLH
TRBJ1-2 | TRBV5-1 | 12 | NA | ASSSDRFPYGYT
TRBJ2-7 | TRBV28 | 12 | NA | ASTTAVLNYEQY
TRBJ2-5 | TRBV7-8 | 15 | TRBD2 | ASSLPQTSGEVETQY
TRBJ2-4 | TRBV4-2 | 16 | TRBD2 | ASSQVGLAGVAKNIQY
TRBJ2-2 | TRBV4-2 | 16 | TRBD2 | ASSRGLAGSSNTGELF
TRBJ2-5 | TRBV29-1 | 13 | NA | SVTGALFERETQY
TRBJ2-5 | TRBV15 | 13 | NA | ATSMLAEYRETQY
TRBJ2-5 | TRBV25-1 | 10 | NA | ASSAGRETQY
TRBJ2-5 | TRBV14 | 18 | TRBD2 | ASSQEGLAVDFYEQETQY
TRBJ2-5 | TRBV20-1 | 12 | NA | SATLSPFRETQY
TRBJ1-1 | TRBV5-1 | 13 | TRBD1 | ASSWETGSNTEAF
TRBJ2-2 | TRBV5-6 | 15 | TRBD2 | AMGGGLRTSDSGELF
TRBJ2-1 | TRBV12-3/TRBV12-4 | 14 | TRBD2 | ASRPDILAGASIEF
TRBJ1-1 | TRBV4-3 | 11 | NA | ASSQVGEAEAF
TRBJ2-7 | TRBV28 | 13 | TRBD1 | ASSSVPGQGYEQY
TRBJ2-5 | TRBV29-1 | 10 | NA | SVPRLRETQY
TRBJ1-2 | TRBV5-1 | 13 | NA | ASSLDVNKNYGYT
TRBJ2-3 | TRBV7-3 | 16 | TRBD2 | ASSLTKIAGGITDTQY
TRBJ2-3 | TRBV20-1 | 13 | TRBD2 | SANEGGSNTDTQY
TRBJ2-1 | TRBV4-1 | 15 | NA | ASSQAPAITGYNEQF
TRBJ1-5 | TRBV19 | 12 | TRBD1 | ASSIEQGRQPQH
TRBJ1-2 | TRBV12-3/TRBV12-4 | 12 | NA | ASRPRGTNYGYT
TRBJ2-1 | TRBV7-8 | 13 | TRBD1 | ASSLLRDRGHEQF
TRBJ2-7 | TRBV28 | 15 | TRBD2 | ASSLLLAGGEGYEQY
TRBJ2-2 | TRBV14 | 14 | NA | ASSPDWFPNTGELF
TRBJ2-6 | TRBV5-1 | 14 | NA | ASSPGTSPGANVLT
TRBJ2-1 | TRBV15 | 14 | TRBD2 | ATSRVPAGVDNEQF
TRBJ2-3 | TRBV20-1 | 11 | NA | SARDYNTDTQY
TRBJ1-1 | TRBV15 | 11 | NA | ATSHTGQTEAF
TRBJ2-5 | TRBV29-1 | 13 | NA | SVEGAREWEETQY
TRBJ2-4 | TRBV27 | 12 | NA | ASGPDAGVYIQY
TRBJ2-5 | TRBV5-1 | 15 | TRBD1 | ASSPLMGQGARETQY
TRBJ2-1 | TRBV5-1 | 10 | NA | ASSLEDNEQF
TRBJ1-1 | TRBV28 | 13 | NA | ASSPGVLGNTEAF
TRBJ1-2 | TRBV6-1 | 12 | NA | ASRPRDAGNGYT
TRBJ2-5 | TRBV7-7 | 15 | NA | ASSLASLGTAQETQY
TRBJ2-7 | TRBV5-1 | 13 | TRBD1 | ASSLEPGQIYEQY
TRBJ2-1 | TRBV14 | 14 | TRBD2 | ASSLLAGGPIVEQF
TRBJ2-1 | TRBV4-3 | 14 | NA | ASSQDRYSSYNEQF
TRBJ2-1 | TRBV9 | 13 | NA | ASSVDLPFYNEQF
TRBJ2-3 | TRBV24-1 | 12 | NA | ATGTAVSTDTQY
TRBJ2-5 | TRBV25-1 | 8 | NA | ASSEETQY
TRBJ2-7 | TRBV28 | 11 | TRBD1 | ASSWTGSYEQY
TRBJ2-7 | TRBV5-1 | 12 | TRBD2 | ASSSGTSGTEQY
TRBJ2-2 | TRBV20-1 | 12 | TRBD1 | SARGTGPRGELF
TRBJ1-1 | TRBV7-9 | 12 | NA | ASSLDRENTEAF